This TCR beta chain was profiled in a study of T cell repertoires in cytomegalovirus infection. CDR1 MGHRA and CDR2 YSYEKL come from the germline V gene. The CDR3 length is 13 residues. The V gene lost 1 base and the J gene lost 6 bases, with 9 bases spanning the gap. TCRdb redid the calling of the reads with MiXCR, one entry per CDR3 protein. The sample has 700,000 to 950,000 distinct CDR3 sequences; around a third are singletons. Overall study results and limits: Cumulative public TCR beta family frequency identified carriers of CMV plus the relevant HLA.

Turning to this clonotype: The antigen remains unidentified.

The TCR sequence derives from a human donor in good health (CMV status not recorded). Some clones in this sample may be carry-over from other donors' samples. The material sequenced was cultured CD8+ T cells from PBMCs, taken from culture after CMV antigen stimulation. This chain joins TRBV4-1 and TRBJ2-5, with D uncertain. CDR3 amino acids: CASSQGIEKTQYF. CDR3 bases: TGCGCCAGCAGCCAAGGGATTGAGAAGACCCAGTACTTC.